This T cell receptor beta chain was found in a study of T cell responses to AZD1222 COVID-19 vaccine. At the level of the study: Second doses were pooled across both intervals (about 4 or about 12 weeks).

Profiled with immunoSEQ multiplex PCR; TCRdb holds only in-frame clones, not every one. The sample shows over 110,000 clones, just over 90% of them seen only once. Trimming at V came to 0 bases and at J to 5 bases, leaving 14 bases not matched to a gene. The CDR3 has 18 residues. Germline CDR1 and CDR2: LGHDT and YNNKEL (reference sequence). Sequencing was performed on peripheral blood, taken on day 0 of AZD1222 vaccination. The chain uses TRBV3-1 (or the pseudogene TRBV3-2) and TRBJ2-7; TRBD1 matches at 9 bases. This clonotype was obtained from an adult in good health. CDR3 sequence: CASSQDADRGTGKDEQYF. CDR3 coding DNA: TGTGCCAGCAGCCAAGATGCCGACCGCGGGACAGGGAAGGACGAGCAGTACTTC.